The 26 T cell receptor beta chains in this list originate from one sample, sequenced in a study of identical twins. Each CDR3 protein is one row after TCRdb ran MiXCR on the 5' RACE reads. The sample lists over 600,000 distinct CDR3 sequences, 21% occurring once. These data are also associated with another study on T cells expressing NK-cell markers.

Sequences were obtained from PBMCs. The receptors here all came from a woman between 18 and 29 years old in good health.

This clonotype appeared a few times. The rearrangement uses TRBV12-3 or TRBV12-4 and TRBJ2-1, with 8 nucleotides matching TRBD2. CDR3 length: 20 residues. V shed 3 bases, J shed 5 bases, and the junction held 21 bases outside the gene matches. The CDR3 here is CASSFGRHSGATVGDNEQFF. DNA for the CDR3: TGTGCCAGCAGTTTCGGTAGACATAGCGGGGCAACCGTGGGAGACAATGAGCAGTTCTTC.

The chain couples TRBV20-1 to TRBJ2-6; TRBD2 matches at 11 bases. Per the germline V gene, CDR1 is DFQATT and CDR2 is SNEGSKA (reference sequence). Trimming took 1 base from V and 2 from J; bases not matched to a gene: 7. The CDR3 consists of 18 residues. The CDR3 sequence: CSARGFSGGVTGANVLTF. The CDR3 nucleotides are TGCAGTGCTAGAGGGTTTAGCGGGGGGGTGACTGGGGCCAACGTCCTGACTTTC.

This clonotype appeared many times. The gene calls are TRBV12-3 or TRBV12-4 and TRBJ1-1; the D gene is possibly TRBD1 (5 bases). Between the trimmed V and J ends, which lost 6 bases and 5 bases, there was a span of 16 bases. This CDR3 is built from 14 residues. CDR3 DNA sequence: TGTGCCAGCAGAGACCAGGGAGAAGGAACTGAAGCTTTCTTT. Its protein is CASRDQGEGTEAFF.

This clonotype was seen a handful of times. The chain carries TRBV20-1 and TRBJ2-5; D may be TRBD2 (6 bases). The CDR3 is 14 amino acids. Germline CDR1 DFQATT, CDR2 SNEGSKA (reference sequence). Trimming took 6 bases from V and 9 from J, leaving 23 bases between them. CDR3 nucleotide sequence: TGCAGTGCCCCCACCCCGGGCAGGAAGCGGGCCCAGTACTTC. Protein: CSAPTPGRKRAQYF.

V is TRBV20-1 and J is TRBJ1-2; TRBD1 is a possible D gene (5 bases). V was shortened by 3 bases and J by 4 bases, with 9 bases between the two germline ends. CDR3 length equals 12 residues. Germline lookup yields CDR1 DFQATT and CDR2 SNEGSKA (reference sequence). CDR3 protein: CSASPGGYGYTF. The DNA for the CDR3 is TGCAGTGCTAGTCCCGGGGGCTATGGCTACACCTTC.

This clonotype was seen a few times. In DNA, the CDR3 is TGCGCCAGCGCACCGGGACAGGGACTTTCCGAGCAGTACTTC. Its translation: CASAPGQGLSEQYF. V is TRBV5-1 and J is TRBJ2-7; 9 nucleotides line up with TRBD1. Germline CDR1 reads SGHRS; CDR2 reads YFSETQ. V lost 7 bases and J lost 6; bases outside the gene matches: 11. This CDR3 has 14 residues.

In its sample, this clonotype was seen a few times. CDR3 sequence reads: CASRPYGPKKYQETQYF. For the CDR3, the DNA is TGCGCCAGCAGACCCTATGGACCAAAGAAGTACCAAGAGACCCAGTACTTC. This chain joins TRBV5-1 and TRBJ2-5; D ambiguous. CDR1 and CDR2 from the germline V gene are SGHRS and YFSETQ. With 5 bases removed from V and 0 bases from J, the gap between germline ends came to 20 bases. The CDR3 contains 17 residues.

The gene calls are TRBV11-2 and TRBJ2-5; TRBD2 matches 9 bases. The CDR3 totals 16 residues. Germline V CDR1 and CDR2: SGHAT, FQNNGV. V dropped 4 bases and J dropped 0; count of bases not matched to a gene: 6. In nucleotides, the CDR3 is TGTGCCAGCAGCTCAAGCGGGGGGCATTACCAAGAGACCCAGTACTTC. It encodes CASSSSGGHYQETQYF.

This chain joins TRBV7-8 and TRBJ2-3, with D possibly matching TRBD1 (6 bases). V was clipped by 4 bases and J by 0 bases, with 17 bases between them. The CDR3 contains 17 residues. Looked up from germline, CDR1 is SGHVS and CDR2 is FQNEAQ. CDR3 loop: CASSYYLGQGSTDTQYF. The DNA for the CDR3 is TGTGCCAGCAGCTACTATCTTGGGCAGGGGAGCACAGATACGCAGTATTTT.

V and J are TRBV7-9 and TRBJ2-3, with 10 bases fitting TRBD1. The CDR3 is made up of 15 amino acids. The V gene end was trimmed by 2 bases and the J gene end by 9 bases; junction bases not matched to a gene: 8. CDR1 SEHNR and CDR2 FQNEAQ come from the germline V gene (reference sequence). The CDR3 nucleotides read TGTGCCAGCAGCTTACGGACAGGGGGTAGTGGAACGCAGTATTTT. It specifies CASSLRTGGSGTQYF.

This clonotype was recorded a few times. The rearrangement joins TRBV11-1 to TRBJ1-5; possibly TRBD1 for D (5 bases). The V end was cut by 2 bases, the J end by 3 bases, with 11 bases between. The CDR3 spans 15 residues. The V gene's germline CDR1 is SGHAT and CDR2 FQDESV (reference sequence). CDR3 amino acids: CASSLSRGPNQPQHF. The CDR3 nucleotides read TGTGCCAGCAGCTTATCGAGGGGTCCCAATCAGCCCCAGCATTTT.

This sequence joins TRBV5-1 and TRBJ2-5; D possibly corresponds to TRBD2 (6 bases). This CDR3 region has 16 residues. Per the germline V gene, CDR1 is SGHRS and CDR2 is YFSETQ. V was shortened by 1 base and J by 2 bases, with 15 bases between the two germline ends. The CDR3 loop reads CASSLNLAGRQETQYF. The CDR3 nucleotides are TGCGCCAGCAGCTTGAACTTAGCAGGGAGGCAAGAGACCCAGTACTTC.

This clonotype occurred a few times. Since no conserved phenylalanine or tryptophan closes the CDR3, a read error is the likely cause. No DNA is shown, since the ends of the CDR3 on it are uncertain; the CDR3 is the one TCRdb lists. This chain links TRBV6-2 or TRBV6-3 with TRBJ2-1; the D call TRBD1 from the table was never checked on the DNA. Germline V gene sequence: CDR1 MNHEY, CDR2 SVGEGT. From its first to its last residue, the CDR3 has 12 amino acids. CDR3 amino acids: CASRGDQRLVAV.

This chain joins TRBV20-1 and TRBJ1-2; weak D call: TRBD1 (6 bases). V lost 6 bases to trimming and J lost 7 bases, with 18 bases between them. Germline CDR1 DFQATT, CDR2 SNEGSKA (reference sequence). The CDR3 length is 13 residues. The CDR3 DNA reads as TGCAGTGCCACCAGGGGAGGGGTTGGTGGCTACACCTTC. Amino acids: CSATRGGVGGYTF.

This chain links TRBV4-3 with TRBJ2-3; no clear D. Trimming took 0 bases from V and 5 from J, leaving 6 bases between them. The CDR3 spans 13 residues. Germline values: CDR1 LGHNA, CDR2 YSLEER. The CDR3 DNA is TGCGCCAGCAGCCAAGAACCGAAAGATACGCAGTATTTT. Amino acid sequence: CASSQEPKDTQYF.

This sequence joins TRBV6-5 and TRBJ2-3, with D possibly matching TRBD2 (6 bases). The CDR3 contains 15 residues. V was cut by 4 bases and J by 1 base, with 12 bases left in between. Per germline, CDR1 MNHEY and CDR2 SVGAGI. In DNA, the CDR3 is TGTGCCAGCAGTTTTACGGGACTCCGCACAGATACGCAGTATTTT. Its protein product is CASSFTGLRTDTQYF.

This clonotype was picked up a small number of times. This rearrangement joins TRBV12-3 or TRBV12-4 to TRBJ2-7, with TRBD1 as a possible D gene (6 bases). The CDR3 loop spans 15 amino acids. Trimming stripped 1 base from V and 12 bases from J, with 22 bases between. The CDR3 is CASSLGGGDVRWAYF. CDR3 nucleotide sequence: TGTGCCAGCAGTTTAGGAGGGGGAGATGTAAGGTGGGCGTACTTC.

CDR3 residues: CSLPKADSYNEQFF. The CDR3 DNA reads as TGCAGTCTTCCAAAAGCGGACTCCTACAATGAGCAGTTCTTC. The rearrangement joins TRBV20-1 to TRBJ2-1; TRBD2 might be the D (5 bases). The CDR3 length is 14 residues. V was clipped by 8 bases and J by 0 bases, with 14 bases between them. The V gene's germline CDR1 is DFQATT and CDR2 SNEGSKA (reference sequence).

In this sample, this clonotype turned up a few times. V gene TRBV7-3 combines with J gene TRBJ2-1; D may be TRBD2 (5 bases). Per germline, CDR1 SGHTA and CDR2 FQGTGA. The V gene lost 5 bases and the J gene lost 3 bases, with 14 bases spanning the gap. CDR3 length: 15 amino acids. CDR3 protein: CASSGDLANYNEQFF. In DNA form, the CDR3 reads TGTGCCAGCAGCGGTGACCTAGCAAACTACAATGAGCAGTTCTTC. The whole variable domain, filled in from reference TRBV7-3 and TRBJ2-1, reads GAGVSQTPSNKVTEKGKYVELRCDPISGHTALYWYRQSLGQGPEFLIYFQGTGAADDSGLPNDRFFAVRPEGSVSTLKIQRTERGDSAVYLCASSGDLANYNEQFFGPGTRLTVL.

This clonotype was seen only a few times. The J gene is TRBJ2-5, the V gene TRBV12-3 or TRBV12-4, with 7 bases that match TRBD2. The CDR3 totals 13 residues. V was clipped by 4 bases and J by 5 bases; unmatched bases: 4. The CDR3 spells CASSSGRWETQYF. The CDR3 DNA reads TGTGCCAGCAGTTCCGGGAGGTGGGAGACCCAGTACTTC.

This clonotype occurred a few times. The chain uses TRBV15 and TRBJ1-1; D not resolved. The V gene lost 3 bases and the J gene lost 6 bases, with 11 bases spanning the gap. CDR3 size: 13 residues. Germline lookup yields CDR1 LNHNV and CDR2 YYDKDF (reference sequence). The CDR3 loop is CATSREAVAEAFF. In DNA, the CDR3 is TGTGCCACCAGCAGGGAGGCCGTCGCTGAAGCTTTCTTT.

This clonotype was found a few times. CDR3: CSARSGGVPWTQYF. CDR3 DNA: TGCAGTGCTCGTAGCGGGGGGGTCCCTTGGACCCAGTACTTC. The rearrangement uses TRBV20-1 and TRBJ2-5; 11 nucleotides agree with TRBD2. Germline assignment: CDR1 DFQATT and CDR2 SNEGSKA (reference sequence). This CDR3 contains 14 residues. J lost 7 bases, V lost 5 bases, and 9 bases had no gene match.

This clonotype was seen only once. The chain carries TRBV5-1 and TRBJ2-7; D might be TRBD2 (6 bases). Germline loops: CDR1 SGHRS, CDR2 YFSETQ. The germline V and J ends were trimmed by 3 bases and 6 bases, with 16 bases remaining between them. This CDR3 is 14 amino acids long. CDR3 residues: CASSYDLARSEQYF. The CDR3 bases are TGCGCCAGCAGCTACGACCTAGCGAGGAGCGAGCAGTACTTC.

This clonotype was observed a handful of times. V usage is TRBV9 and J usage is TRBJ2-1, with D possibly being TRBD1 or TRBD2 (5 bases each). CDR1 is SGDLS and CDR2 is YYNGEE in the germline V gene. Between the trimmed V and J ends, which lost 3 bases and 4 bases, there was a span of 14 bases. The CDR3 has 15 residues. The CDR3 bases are TGTGCCAGCAGCGAAGCCGGGACCACTTACAATGAGCAGTTCTTC. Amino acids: CASSEAGTTYNEQFF.

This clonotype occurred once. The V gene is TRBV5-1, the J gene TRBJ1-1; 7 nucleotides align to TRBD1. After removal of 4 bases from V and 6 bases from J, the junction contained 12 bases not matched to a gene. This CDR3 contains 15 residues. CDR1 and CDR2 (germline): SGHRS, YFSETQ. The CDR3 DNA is TGCGCCAGCAGCCCCCTGACAGGGTGGTTGGCTGAAGCTTTCTTT. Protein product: CASSPLTGWLAEAFF.

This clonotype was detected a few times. CDR3: CASRPGAYEQYF. In nucleotides, the CDR3 is TGTGCCAGCAGACCCGGGGCCTACGAGCAGTACTTC. J is TRBJ2-7 and V is TRBV2, with D possibly TRBD2 on 5 matching bases. The CDR3 is 12 residues long. Trimming removed 6 bases from V and 2 bases from J, with 8 bases in between. The germline V gene has CDR1 SNHLY and CDR2 FYNNEI.